This T cell receptor beta chain was sequenced in a study of T cell repertoires in aging, cancer and after chemotherapy. Study summary: Clear clonal overlap appeared across healthy donor samples taken over several months to years.

The template was genomic DNA from peripheral blood, not RNA. TRB rearrangements spanning V, D and J were amplified using mixed TRB-A/B primers. TCRdb passed the multiplex PCR reads through MiXCR, listing each CDR3 protein once. The sample has fewer than 3,500 distinct CDR3 sequences, around 30% seen once. Sequenced sample: blood. The TCR sequence derives from a human donor in good health.

The CDR3 reads CASSLETSGTDTQYF. DNA for the CDR3: TGCGCCAGCAGCTTGGAGACTAGCGGGACTGATACGCAGTATTTT. V and J are TRBV5-1 and TRBJ2-3; 11 bases agree with TRBD2. V was clipped by 0 bases and J by 6 bases; unmatched bases: 3. CDR1 and CDR2 from the germline V gene are SGHRS and YFSETQ. The CDR3 consists of 15 residues.